This TCR beta chain came from a study of sequential checkpoint blockade in melanoma (dated by TCRdb to the late 2010s). As for the study more broadly: Patients were assigned by 1:1 randomization to either first-line nivolumab followed by ipilimumab (arm A) or ipilimumab followed by nivolumab (arm B). Maintenance nivolumab came after each of the two trial sequences. What the authors observed across the whole study: The model for predicting response that combines TCR metrics with mutation burden needs to be validated in larger, independent patient cohorts.

In the paper's terms, the treatment or condition label means: randomized to nivolumab then ipilimumab (arm A) or the reverse (arm B). No trial patient had received prior DNA-damaging chemotherapy. A FACS Aria II flow cytometer was used to sort live CD3+CD8+ cells that were negative for CD19 and CD56 from thawed PBMCs. CheckMate 064, a randomized, open-label phase II trial of sequential checkpoint blockade, was the source of the samples, all of which came from patients with melanoma. Leukapheresis was used to collect peripheral blood mononuclear cells, which were then purified with Ficoll-Paque and frozen in human serum with roughly 9.8% DMSO. Immediately after sorting, the purity of the sorted blood CD3+CD8+ cells was confirmed to be >98%, and DNA was then extracted. Comment on this clone: No cognate antigen has been identified for it. No per-base quality is available; no much larger clone lies one base away.

TCRbeta CDR3 regions were immunosequenced from genomic DNA with the immunoSEQ Assay. Prior to high-throughput sequencing, genomic DNA was amplified by bias-controlled multiplex PCR. The authors' pipeline ran thus. To quantify the absolute abundance of each unique TCRbeta CDR3 region, the sequences were collapsed and filtered. Clonality was defined as 1 minus Pielou's evenness and was calculated using productive rearrangements only. A previously published method was used to identify clones with significantly greater frequencies in on-treatment samples than in baseline samples. This is the immuneACCESS table as TCRdb keeps it, with only in-frame sequences that have V and J called. A part of the clones is gone; compared with another copy, unresolved V genes explain less than half, and the rest is unexplained. V and J calls and clone size are given by that table; D and trimming were obtained from the DNA. The sample table contains approximately 10,000 clones; only one count was recorded for 75% of them. The ten largest clones take up roughly 12% of the sample.

The V and J ends are trimmed by 6 bases and 5 bases, leaving 11 bases between them. As encoded in the germline V gene (reference sequence), CDR1 is SEHNR while CDR2 is FQNEAQ. The CDR3 goes from the cysteine to the phenylalanine over 12 residues. Only CDR3 DNA remains: 36 bases, in frame from the first base. Sample: CD8+ T cells sorted from blood (inferred from file names), taken from a patient given nivolumab and ipilimumab in sequence. The sequence derives from a human donor with melanoma. This chain joins TRBV7-9 to TRBJ2-7; the D gene is perhaps TRBD2, from 6 matching bases. The CDR3 region has the sequence CASRGWGDEQYF. The nucleotide sequence is given as TGTGCCAGCAGGGGGTGGGGGGACGAGCAGTACTTC.